The rows below give T cell receptor beta chains drawn from one sample of a study of T cell responses to AZD1222 COVID-19 vaccine. TCRdb's copy holds only in-frame clones and misses some; the assay was immunoSEQ multiplex PCR. Of roughly 160,000 clones listed, 90% to 95% are singletons. This specimen consisted of peripheral blood, obtained on day 0 of AZD1222 vaccination. Every receptor here comes from an adult in good health. CDR3s include the opening cysteine and the closing phenylalanine or tryptophan. The order of the fields is J gene, V gene, clone size, D gene, CDR3 protein, CDR3 DNA. A D gene is named only where the DNA matches it firmly. Clone sizes are given selectively: once, few, many, or a class where the clone is expanded.

TRBJ1-1 TRBV6-2/TRBV6-3 . . CASSRLADNTEAFF TGTGCCAGCAGTCGTCTAGCAGACAACACTGAAGCTTTCTTT
TRBJ2-1 TRBV7-2 . . CASSSPGIGSYNEQFF TGTGCCAGCAGCTCCCCAGGGATAGGGTCCTACAATGAGCAGTTCTTC
TRBJ2-5 TRBV6-5 . . CASSYSETQYF TGTGCCAGCAGTTACTCGGAGACCCAGTACTTC
TRBJ1-2 TRBV4-3 . . CASSQEGIRGYTF TGCGCCAGCAGCCAAGAGGGGATCCGTGGCTACACCTTC
TRBJ1-2 TRBV2 . TRBD1 CASNINHRDRDNYGYTF TGTGCCAGCAACATAAATCACCGGGACAGAGATAACTATGGCTACACCTTC
TRBJ2-3 TRBV6-1 . . CASSEASFGGADTQYF TGTGCCAGCAGTGAAGCCTCCTTCGGCGGGGCAGATACGCAGTATTTT
TRBJ2-2 TRBV12-3/TRBV12-4 . . CASSGSFELFF TGTGCCAGCAGTGGGTCTTTTGAGCTGTTTTTT
TRBJ1-5 TRBV7-9 . . CASSLGQGNQPQHF TGTGCCAGCAGCTTAGGCCAGGGCAATCAGCCCCAGCATTTT
TRBJ1-1 TRBV5-6 . . CASSLTRGRLSSSAFF TGTGCCAGCAGCTTGACGCGGGGGCGACTGAGTTCGTCAGCTTTCTTT
TRBJ1-2 TRBV6-5 once TRBD1 CASSSRQGASYGYTF TGTGCCAGCAGTTCTCGACAGGGGGCGAGCTATGGCTACACCTTC
TRBJ1-5 TRBV28 . TRBD1 CASRSGQGNQPQHF TGTGCCAGCAGGAGCGGACAGGGCAATCAGCCCCAGCATTTT